Presented here are 30 T cell receptor beta chains from one specimen sequenced in a study of OX40 agonist ivuxolimab in advanced cancers. Libraries were made using the immunoSEQ multiplex PCR assay. Imported from immuneACCESS, the table was reduced by TCRdb to in-frame sequences with V and J called. These copies leave out some clones; in studies compared against another copy, an unresolved V gene accounts for under half, and the cause of the remainder is not known. The sample table holds under 80,000 clones, of which around 80% were seen once. The ten largest clones add up to over 0.95% of the sample. This sample comprised CD4+ or CD8+ T cells sorted from blood, obtained in a trial of the OX40 agonist ivuxolimab. These receptor sequences come from an adult with an advanced solid tumor such as melanoma, head and neck, liver or kidney cancer.

This chain links TRBV19 with TRBJ1-1; the D is unclear. Per the germline V gene, CDR1 is LNHDA and CDR2 is SQIVND (reference sequence). V lost 2 bases and J 1 base, leaving 5 bases between the germline ends. The CDR3 consists of 13 residues. The CDR3 DNA reads as TGTGCCAGTAGTATAAGGGCGAACACTGAAGCTTTCTTT. Its translation is CASSIRANTEAFF.

CDR3 region: CASSSGYEQYF. The DNA for the CDR3 is TGCGCCAGCAGTTCCGGCTACGAGCAGTACTTC. J is TRBJ2-7 and V is TRBV5-1; unclear D gene. Looked up from germline, CDR1 is SGHRS and CDR2 is YFSETQ. V was shortened by 5 bases and J by 3 bases, with 6 bases between the two germline ends. The CDR3 sequence is 11 residues long.

V gene TRBV6-5 combines with J gene TRBJ2-4; no clear D gene. This CDR3 is built from 14 residues. Germline V CDR1 and CDR2: MNHEY, SVGAGI. Trimming took off 4 bases at V and 1 base at J, with 8 bases between the two ends. CDR3 region: CASSLSQAKNIQYF. CDR3 DNA: TGTGCCAGCAGTTTGAGCCAGGCCAAAAACATTCAGTACTTC.

The chain has TRBV25-1 and TRBJ2-7; perhaps D is TRBD1 or TRBD2 (5 bases each). V was pared by 1 base and J by 4 bases, with 14 bases between. Germline V gene sequence: CDR1 MGHDK, CDR2 SYGVNS. This CDR3 contains 15 residues. CDR3 residues: CASSESGTVKYEQYF. The DNA of the CDR3 is TGTGCCAGCAGTGAATCGGGGACCGTAAAGTACGAGCAGTACTTC.

The chain employs TRBV9 and TRBJ1-1; 10 nucleotides match TRBD1. CDR3 length: 15 residues. Germline CDR1 reads SGDLS; CDR2 reads YYNGEE. The V segment lost 2 bases and the J segment 3 bases; nucleotides outside the gene matches: 4. The CDR3 nucleotides read TGTGCCAGCAGCGTCACCGGGACAGGGGACACTGAAGCTTTCTTT. Its protein product is CASSVTGTGDTEAFF.

This sequence joins TRBV6-6 and TRBJ1-1, with D hard to call. CDR1 MNHNY and CDR2 SVGAGI come from the germline V gene (reference sequence). The CDR3 runs to 13 residues. Trimming took 2 bases from V and 0 from J, leaving 4 bases between them. CDR3 DNA: TGTGCCAGCAGTTACGCGATGAACACTGAAGCTTTCTTT. It yields the protein CASSYAMNTEAFF.

This rearrangement joins TRBV5-6 to TRBJ2-5, with 7 bases that match TRBD1. Trimming took 4 bases from V and 1 from J; bases not matched to a gene: 7. Per the germline V gene, CDR1 is SGHDT and CDR2 is YYEEEE. The CDR3 covers 15 residues. This CDR3 is CASSAGPGGQETQYF. CDR3 sequence (DNA): TGTGCCAGCAGCGCCGGCCCAGGGGGCCAAGAGACCCAGTACTTC.

The V call is TRBV9, the J call TRBJ2-5, with D tentatively TRBD2 (5 bases). This CDR3 contains 12 residues. Germline values: CDR1 SGDLS, CDR2 YYNGEE. Between the trimmed V and J ends, which lost 5 bases and 5 bases, there was a span of 10 bases. The CDR3 coding sequence is TGTGCCAGCAGTGGGCTAGCTGAGACCCAGTACTTC. Protein: CASSGLAETQYF.

The chain employs TRBV29-1 and TRBJ2-7, with a tentative D call TRBD2 (7 bases). The germline gives CDR1 SQVTM, CDR2 ANQGSEA. Trimming left V 5 bases short and J 7 bases short, with 15 bases between. This CDR3 is 12 amino acids long. DNA of the CDR3: TGCAGCGTTTATGGGGGGGCAGGGGAGCAGTACTTC. This codes for CSVYGGAGEQYF.

This chain uses TRBV19 with TRBJ2-7, with unresolved D. V lost 3 bases and J lost 6, with 9 bases in between. From germline, CDR1 is LNHDA and CDR2 SQIVND (reference sequence). This CDR3 has 12 residues. The CDR3 region is CASSIDGLEQYF. The CDR3 DNA reads as TGTGCCAGTAGTATTGACGGCCTCGAGCAGTACTTC.

The V call is TRBV6-1, the J call TRBJ2-5; no firm D call. The V gene lost 2 bases and the J gene lost 0 bases, with 10 bases spanning the gap. Germline-derived CDR1 and CDR2 are MNHNS and SASEGT. CDR3 size: 15 residues. The chain's CDR3 is CASSEQTPYQETQYF. The DNA for the CDR3 is TGTGCCAGCAGTGAACAAACACCGTACCAAGAGACCCAGTACTTC.

The chain carries TRBV5-1 and TRBJ2-5; tentative D call: TRBD2 (6 bases). Germline CDR1 reads SGHRS; CDR2 reads YFSETQ. The CDR3 length is 16 residues. The ends were cut back, 2 bases at V and 1 base at J, with 15 bases in the middle. CDR3 bases: TGCGCCAGCAGCTTTGGGGGGAAAATGAGCCAAGAGACCCAGTACTTC. It encodes CASSFGGKMSQETQYF. The full variable domain, with the rest looked up from reference TRBV5-1 and TRBJ2-5, is KAGVTQTPRYLIKTRGQQVTLSCSPISGHRSVSWYQQTPGQGLQFLFEYFSETQRNKGNFPGRFSGRQFSNSRSEMNVSTLELGDSALYLCASSFGGKMSQETQYFGPGTRLLVL.

The chain has TRBV5-1 and TRBJ2-3; the match to TRBD1 covers 8 bases. This CDR3 region has 15 residues. After removal of 2 bases from V and 3 bases from J, the junction contained 5 bases not matched to a gene. The germline CDR1 and CDR2 sequences are SGHRS and YFSETQ. Here the CDR3 DNA reads TGCGCCAGCAGCTTAGGCGACAGGGGAACAGATACGCAGTATTTT. Its translation is CASSLGDRGTDTQYF.

The chain carries TRBV6-6 and TRBJ2-5; 10 nucleotides align to TRBD1. This CDR3 is built from 13 residues. The germline V gene encodes CDR1 MNHNY and CDR2 SVGAGI (reference sequence). With V trimmed by 5 bases and J by 6 bases, 3 bases remained unmatched. The CDR3 protein is CASSGDRGQTQYF. CDR3 nucleotide sequence: TGTGCCAGCAGTGGGGACAGGGGCCAGACCCAGTACTTC.

This chain connects TRBV7-7 to TRBJ2-1; TRBD2 might be the D (7 bases). Germline V gives CDR1 SSHAT, CDR2 FNYEAQ (reference sequence). The CDR3 is 16 residues long. V lost 5 bases, J lost 2 bases, and 16 bases lay in between. DNA for the CDR3: TGTGCCAGCAGCCTAGGGGGGGCCGCTGCCTACAATGAGCAGTTCTTC. It codes for CASSLGGAAAYNEQFF. Filled out from reference TRBV7-7 and TRBJ2-1, the complete variable domain reads GAGVSQSPRYKVTKRGQDVTLRCDPISSHATLYWYQQALGQGPEFLTYFNYEAQPDKSGLPSDRFSAERPEGSISTLTIQRTEQRDSAMYRCASSLGGAAAYNEQFFGPGTRLTVL.

This chain uses TRBV10-1 with TRBJ1-1, with TRBD1 matching over 7 bases. The CDR3 has 13 residues. V was pared by 5 bases and J by 0 bases, with 0 bases of the junction left unmatched. Per germline, CDR1 WNHNN and CDR2 SYGVQD (reference sequence). CDR3 sequence: CASSTGVNTEAFF. The CDR3 bases are TGCGCCAGCAGTACAGGGGTGAACACTGAAGCTTTCTTT.

The chain links TRBV29-1 to TRBJ1-6; unclear D gene. Germline V lookup: CDR1 SQVTM, CDR2 ANQGSEA. V was clipped by 4 bases and J by 6 bases, with 10 bases between them. The CDR3 runs to 13 residues. CDR3 sequence reads: CSVAVQLNSPLHF. The CDR3 nucleotides read TGCAGCGTTGCGGTACAGCTTAATTCACCCCTCCACTTT.

The chain carries TRBV14 and TRBJ2-5; tentatively, D is TRBD1 (5 bases). Per germline, CDR1 SGHDN and CDR2 FVKESK. V was trimmed by 5 bases and J by 3 bases, leaving 13 bases between them. There are 14 residues in the CDR3. The DNA of the CDR3 is TGTGCCAGCAGCTCACTACAGGTTAAAGAGACCCAGTACTTC. It encodes CASSSLQVKETQYF.

This sequence joins TRBV18 and TRBJ2-3; 7 nucleotides line up with TRBD2. Germline-derived CDR1 and CDR2 are KGHSH and LQKENI. The CDR3 is made up of 15 amino acids. V was clipped by 3 bases and J by 5 bases; unmatched bases: 8. The CDR3 reads CASSPRGGEVDTQYF. The CDR3 region has the DNA TGTGCCAGCTCACCCCGGGGAGGGGAGGTAGATACGCAGTATTTT.

The CDR3 here is CSAEDRGGGYTF. The CDR3 nucleotides are TGCAGCGCGGAGGACAGGGGGGGAGGCTACACCTTC. This chain joins TRBV29-1 and TRBJ1-2; 10 bases map to TRBD1. Germline CDR1 reads SQVTM; CDR2 reads ANQGSEA. The CDR3 totals 12 residues. V shed 7 bases, J shed 8 bases, and the junction held 7 bases outside the gene matches.

This clone was recorded only once. The chain joins TRBV5-5 to TRBJ2-5; D gene uncertain. The V gene's germline CDR1 is SGHKS and CDR2 YYEKEE (reference sequence). Deletions cut 3 bases from V and 1 base from J, with 7 bases between. The CDR3 extends over 13 amino acids. CDR3 nucleotides: TGTGCCAGCAGCTCGGACGGCCAAGAGACCCAGTACTTC. Translation gives CASSSDGQETQYF.

This chain links TRBV5-6 with TRBJ1-5, with 8 bases fitting TRBD1. This CDR3 spans 14 amino acids. After removal of 4 bases from V and 7 bases from J, the junction contained 7 bases not matched to a gene. The V gene's germline CDR1 is SGHDT and CDR2 YYEEEE. CDR3 sequence reads: CASSGQGWGQPQHF. The DNA for the CDR3 is TGTGCCAGCAGCGGACAGGGTTGGGGGCAGCCCCAGCATTTT.

Notes on this clone: An end of the junction does not agree with germline; a read error may underlie this. This chain links TRBV29-1 with TRBJ2-7; a possible D gene is TRBD1 (6 bases). CDR1 and CDR2 (germline): SQVTM, ANQGSEA. CDR3 length equals 13 residues. In nucleotides, the CDR3 is TGCAGCGGTGAAGAACAGGGTGTCTACGAGCAGTACTTC. Its translation is CSGEEQGVYEQYF.

The J gene is TRBJ2-5, the V gene TRBV7-6, with 8 positions matching TRBD2. Looked up from germline, CDR1 is SGHVS and CDR2 is FNYEAQ. This CDR3 is built from 14 residues. After removal of 3 bases from V and 3 bases from J, the junction contained 3 bases not matched to a gene. The CDR3 region is CASSLGTREETQYF. For the CDR3, the DNA is TGTGCCAGCAGCTTGGGGACTAGGGAAGAGACCCAGTACTTC. Complete variable domain (other parts from reference TRBV7-6 and TRBJ2-5): GAGVSQSPRYKVTKRGQDVALRCDPISGHVSLYWYRQALGQGPEFLTYFNYEAQQDKSGLPNDRFSAERPEGSISTLTIQRTEQRDSAMYRCASSLGTREETQYFGPGTRLLVL.

This clone was observed once. The chain carries TRBV27 and TRBJ1-1, with D possibly TRBD1 on 6 matching bases. This CDR3 comprises 13 residues. Between the trimmed V and J ends, which lost 3 bases and 10 bases, there was a span of 15 bases. The V gene's germline CDR1 is MNHEY and CDR2 SMNVEV (reference sequence). CDR3 in DNA: TGTGCCAGCAGTTTGACAGGCCAGGCCGGAGCTTTCTTT. Protein: CASSLTGQAGAFF.

The chain employs TRBV5-1 and TRBJ2-4; tentative D call: TRBD1 (6 bases). The CDR3 spans 17 residues. Looked up from germline, CDR1 is SGHRS and CDR2 is YFSETQ. Trimming pared 4 bases from V and 2 bases from J, leaving 19 bases between. CDR3 bases: TGCGCCAGCAGCGCTAGACAGGACCGTCTAACCAAAAACATTCAGTACTTC. Translated, it gives CASSARQDRLTKNIQYF.

The V gene is TRBV5-1, the J gene TRBJ1-6; perhaps TRBD1 as D (5 bases). Germline V gives CDR1 SGHRS, CDR2 YFSETQ. The V end was cut by 0 bases, the J end by 7 bases, with 17 bases between. This CDR3 contains 17 residues. DNA of the CDR3: TGCGCCAGCAGCTTGGCGGACGGGGCCTTGGGAAATTCACCCCTCCACTTT. Translated: CASSLADGALGNSPLHF. Full variable domain (outside the CDR3, taken from reference TRBV5-1 and TRBJ1-6): KAGVTQTPRYLIKTRGQQVTLSCSPISGHRSVSWYQQTPGQGLQFLFEYFSETQRNKGNFPGRFSGRQFSNSRSEMNVSTLELGDSALYLCASSLADGALGNSPLHFGNGTRLTVT.

This clone was counted only a few times. The chain combines TRBV7-9 with TRBJ1-1; D gene ambiguous. The CDR3 has 11 amino acids. Per the germline V gene, CDR1 is SEHNR and CDR2 is FQNEAQ (reference sequence). Trimming stripped 5 bases from V and 11 bases from J, with 12 bases between. Here the CDR3 reads CASSADMWAFF. The CDR3 region has the DNA TGTGCCAGCAGCGCTGATATGTGGGCTTTCTTT. Supplemented by reference TRBV7-9 and TRBJ1-1, the full variable domain reads DTGVSQNPRHKITKRGQNVTFRCDPISEHNRLYWYRQTLGQGPEFLTYFQNEAQLEKSRLLSDRFSAERPKGSFSTLEIQRTEQGDSAMYLCASSADMWAFFGQGTRLTVV.

The rearrangement joins TRBV9 to TRBJ1-2, with TRBD1 matching over 10 bases. CDR3 size: 18 residues. Germline loops: CDR1 SGDLS, CDR2 YYNGEE. J lost 3 bases, V lost 0 bases, and 11 bases had no gene match. Here the CDR3 DNA reads TGTGCCAGCAGCGTAGATCAGACCCCCGGGACAGGGGACTATGGCTACACCTTC. Translating it yields CASSVDQTPGTGDYGYTF. Supplemented by reference TRBV9 and TRBJ1-2, the full variable domain reads DSGVTQTPKHLITATGQRVTLRCSPRSGDLSVYWYQQSLDQGLQFLIQYYNGEERAKGNILERFSAQQFPDLHSELNLSSLELGDSALYFCASSVDQTPGTGDYGYTFGSGTRLTVV.

The chain couples TRBV19 to TRBJ1-2; maybe TRBD1 (6 bases). Trimming stripped 4 bases from V and 6 bases from J, with 15 bases between. The CDR3 runs 14 residues. Germline values: CDR1 LNHDA, CDR2 SQIVND (reference sequence). The CDR3 DNA reads TGTGCCAGTAGTACGACTTGGGGGCAAGATGGCTACACCTTC. This encodes CASSTTWGQDGYTF.